Described below is a single T cell receptor beta chain sequence and its context. In its sample, this clone was seen once. Which antigen it targets is not known. Nothing much larger sits one base from this clone, and base qualities are not available. The collaborating institutions used their own protocols to collect whole blood in K2EDTA tubes. Collaborator samples were shipped for TCRbeta analysis as frozen whole blood, isolated PBMCs, or DNA extracted from either sample type. TCRbeta CDR3 regions were amplified from genomic DNA by means of the immunoSEQ Assay, a bias-controlled multiplex PCR. On the study's bioinformatics: The number of nucleated cells in each sample was estimated by amplification of reference gene primers within the assay. To quantify the absolute abundance of each unique TCRbeta CDR3 rearrangement, sequence reads were collapsed and filtered. For each sample, productive Simpson clonality was calculated as the square root of Simpson's diversity index over productive rearrangements. The source is immuneACCESS, and TCRdb retained only in-frame sequences with V and J called. Part of the clones is not carried over; for the studies checked, unresolved V genes explain less than half of this, and the remainder is unexplained. V, J and clone size reflect that table, while D and trimming were determined from the DNA. In all, the sample holds 360,000 or so clones, and 90% of those were seen once. The ten top clones hold 6.5% of the sample.

This entry is derived from a study of blood T cell repertoires in COVID-19 (dated by TCRdb to the early 2020s). Notes on the research overall: Samples from collaborators originated in the United States, Italy and Spain and spanned both the acute and convalescent phases of COVID-19. The material from the prospective study consisted of cDNA or gDNA derived from T cells, B-cell-depleted T cells, or PBMCs. Deeply sampled blood TCRbeta repertoires from subjects exposed to, actively infected with, or recovered from COVID-19 were included in the dataset. The repertoires were released in a freely available public database intended as a resource for research on the immune response to SARS-CoV-2. Samples came from the ongoing ImmuneRACE study (first 160 participants) plus 1,254 subjects from 6 global collaborators. The sample metadata nearly always contained a de-identified subject ID, COVID-19 status, age in years and sex. Where available, HLA class I and class II types were taken from metadata supplied by the sample provider and were not determined by assay-based typing. The paper as a whole reports these results and caveats: The amount of clinical and demographic metadata varied by source and participant and was provided uncurated.

The CDR3 spans 15 residues, from the cysteine through the phenylalanine. This entry keeps only the CDR3 DNA: 45 bases, framed from base 1. V drops 9 bases and J drops 3 bases, leaving 20 bases in between. CDR1 MDHEN and CDR2 SYDVKM are derived from the germline V gene. This TCR was recovered from a man between 18 and 35 years old with active or convalescent COVID-19. The V and J segments used are TRBV28 and TRBJ2-5; a weak D assignment points to TRBD2 (7 bases agree). What was sequenced was peripheral blood. The encoded CDR3 is CASPRGGLKKETQYF. The DNA is as follows: TGTGCCAGTCCTAGGGGGGGGTTGAAAAAAGAGACCCAGTACTTC.